This is a list of T cell receptor beta chains from one sample in a study of neurological immune-mediated disorders. TCRdb passed the 5' RACE reads through MiXCR, listing each CDR3 protein once. The repertoire consists of under 90,000 distinct CDR3 sequences, with around 3.5% occurring once and the leading ten covering around 2.7%. Sequenced input: PBMCs. These receptors were taken from a woman aged 45-65 years with multiple sclerosis. The CDR3 runs from the conserved cysteine through the conserved F or W. The D gene is left open where the match is weak. Each size is once, few, many, or a class for an expanded clone.

clone size: many; J gene: TRBJ2-1; V gene: TRBV4-1; D gene: TRBD2; CDR3 protein: CASSQVAGGSSYNEQFF; CDR3 DNA: TGCGCCAGCAGCCAGGTAGCGGGGGGGAGCTCCTACAATGAGCAGTTCTTC
clone size: many; J gene: TRBJ1-5; V gene: TRBV5-5; D gene: -; CDR3 protein: CASSSRSGSNQPQHF; CDR3 DNA: TGTGCCAGCAGCTCCCGGTCCGGTAGCAATCAGCCCCAGCATTTT
clone size: many; J gene: TRBJ1-2; V gene: TRBV20-1; D gene: -; CDR3 protein: CSASTAEYGYTF; CDR3 DNA: TGCAGTGCTAGTACAGCTGAGTATGGCTACACCTTC
clone size: many; J gene: TRBJ2-7; V gene: TRBV20-1; D gene: -; CDR3 protein: CSARWAGERYEQYF; CDR3 DNA: TGCAGTGCTAGATGGGCAGGGGAACGATACGAGCAGTACTTC
clone size: many; J gene: TRBJ1-1; V gene: TRBV12-3/TRBV12-4; D gene: -; CDR3 protein: CASSFPRNSLGNTEAFF; CDR3 DNA: TGTGCCAGCAGTTTCCCTCGTAATAGCCTGGGGAACACTGAAGCTTTCTTT
clone size: many; J gene: TRBJ1-3; V gene: TRBV12-3/TRBV12-4; D gene: -; CDR3 protein: CASSTLWSGNTIYF; CDR3 DNA: TGTGCCAGCAGTACCCTTTGGTCTGGAAACACCATATATTTT
clone size: few; J gene: TRBJ1-5; V gene: TRBV5-6; D gene: -; CDR3 protein: CASSLALRGQNQPQHF; CDR3 DNA: TGTGCCAGCAGCTTGGCCCTGAGGGGTCAAAATCAGCCCCAGCATTTT
clone size: many; J gene: TRBJ2-1; V gene: TRBV7-9; D gene: TRBD2; CDR3 protein: CASSRGGGSYNEQFF; CDR3 DNA: TGTGCCAGCAGCCGCGGGGGGGGTTCCTACAATGAGCAGTTCTTC
clone size: many; J gene: TRBJ2-7; V gene: TRBV7-2; D gene: TRBD2; CDR3 protein: CASSTPTSGGSYEQYF; CDR3 DNA: TGTGCCAGCAGCACTCCCACTAGCGGGGGTTCCTACGAGCAGTACTTC
clone size: few; J gene: TRBJ1-5; V gene: TRBV5-5; D gene: -; CDR3 protein: CASSGGNNQPQHF; CDR3 DNA: TGTGCCAGCAGCGGGGGGAACAATCAGCCCCAGCATTTT
clone size: many; J gene: TRBJ2-2; V gene: TRBV20-1; D gene: TRBD2; CDR3 protein: CSARVGLADWGELFF; CDR3 DNA: TGCAGTGCTAGAGTGGGACTAGCGGACTGGGGGGAGCTGTTTTTT
clone size: few; J gene: TRBJ1-2; V gene: TRBV9; D gene: -; CDR3 protein: CASSVGEGSYGYTF; CDR3 DNA: TGTGCCAGCAGCGTAGGTGAGGGGAGCTATGGCTACACCTTC
clone size: many; J gene: TRBJ2-1; V gene: TRBV7-9; D gene: -; CDR3 protein: CASGPYMYNEQFF; CDR3 DNA: TGTGCCAGCGGGCCTTACATGTACAATGAGCAGTTCTTC